These 22 T cell receptor beta chains originate from one sample sequenced in a study of shared clonotypes between healthy human individuals. The data were produced by immunoSEQ multiplex PCR, yet TCRdb's version contains in-frame clones alone and is incomplete. Found here are some 2.1 million clones, around 95% of them singletons; the top ten hold approximately 1.7%. CD45RO-negative, CCR7-positively selected cells formed the naive CD8 fraction, excluding terminally differentiated effector memory CD45RA+ cells. The sequencing sample was made of naive CD8+ T cells from PBMCs. All receptors come from a man aged 18 to 29 in good health. Some clones in this sample may be carry-over from other donors' samples.

The chain uses TRBV11-2 and TRBJ2-7; D is unresolved. Trimming pared 2 bases from V and 3 bases from J, leaving 14 bases between. Per the germline V gene, CDR1 is SGHAT and CDR2 is FQNNGV. The CDR3 consists of 15 residues. CDR3 bases: TGTGCCAGCAGCTTATCATCCCCGGTGTTCTACGAGCAGTACTTC. Amino acid sequence: CASSLSSPVFYEQYF.

V is TRBV7-9 and J is TRBJ2-1, with 7 bases lining up with TRBD2. V trimming: 5 bases; J trimming: 5 bases; junction bases outside the gene matches: 15. Germline CDR1 is SEHNR and CDR2 is FQNEAQ (reference sequence). This CDR3 contains 17 residues. The CDR3 loop is CASSEPTTSLTDNEQFF. CDR3 DNA sequence: TGTGCCAGCAGCGAGCCAACGACTAGCCTTACAGACAATGAGCAGTTCTTC.

The chain has TRBV4-2 and TRBJ2-3; D perhaps matches TRBD1 (5 bases). CDR1 LGHNA and CDR2 YNFKEQ come from the germline V gene. Trimming cost V 0 bases and J 6 bases, with 13 bases left between them. The CDR3 is 15 amino acids. CDR3 region: CASSQDWAGLDTQYF. The CDR3 DNA is TGTGCCAGCAGCCAAGATTGGGCAGGGCTGGATACGCAGTATTTT.

V usage is TRBV27 and J usage is TRBJ2-7, with 11 nucleotides matching TRBD1. Trimming cost V 3 bases and J 6 bases; bases outside gene matches: 4. The CDR3 extends over 14 amino acids. Germline values: CDR1 MNHEY, CDR2 SMNVEV (reference sequence). This CDR3 reads CASSLGQGGFEQYF. The CDR3 coding sequence is TGTGCCAGCAGTTTGGGACAGGGGGGTTTCGAGCAGTACTTC.

The rearrangement links TRBV4-2 to TRBJ2-5, with 10 bases matching TRBD2. Germline V gene data show CDR1 as LGHNA and CDR2 as YNFKEQ. V was clipped by 0 bases and J by 3 bases; unmatched bases: 7. The CDR3 has 17 amino acids. CDR3 nucleotide sequence: TGTGCCAGCAGCCAAGAAAACATAGCGGGAGGCGAAGAGACCCAGTACTTC. This encodes CASSQENIAGGEETQYF.

V is TRBV7-7 and J is TRBJ2-1; 11 bases map to TRBD2. Germline V gene lookup returns CDR1 SSHAT and CDR2 FNYEAQ (reference sequence). The CDR3 spans 15 residues. The ends lost 5 bases at V and 7 bases at J; junction bases unmatched: 7. CDR3 coding DNA: TGTGCCAGCAGCGAGGGACTAGCGGACCTTAATGAGCAGTTCTTC. Protein product: CASSEGLADLNEQFF.

The rearrangement links TRBV6-1 to TRBJ1-4; TRBD1 matches at 7 bases. With 6 bases clipped from V and 7 bases from J, the junction kept 11 bases outside the gene matches. Looked up from germline, CDR1 is MNHNS and CDR2 is SASEGT. The CDR3 runs to 15 residues. The CDR3 here is CASRTGTVRGEKLFF. CDR3 nucleotides: TGTGCCAGCAGAACCGGGACAGTTAGGGGTGAAAAACTGTTTTTT.

The chain joins TRBV4-3 to TRBJ1-4, with a tentative D call TRBD1 (5 bases). Looked up from germline, CDR1 is LGHNA and CDR2 is YSLEER. With 0 bases removed from V and 8 bases from J, the gap between germline ends came to 16 bases. The length of the CDR3 is 16 residues. The DNA of the CDR3 is TGCGCCAGCAGCCAAGACACCCGGGACCTAAGGGAAAAACTGTTTTTT. The encoded protein is CASSQDTRDLREKLFF.

As for this clone: This specimen includes other DNA sequences encoding the same CDR3. The chain links TRBV9 to TRBJ2-7; D ambiguous. Germline V CDR1 and CDR2: SGDLS, YYNGEE. The CDR3 consists of 13 residues. V was trimmed by 0 bases and J by 0 bases, leaving 4 bases between them. DNA of the CDR3: TGTGCCAGCAGCGTAGCCTCCTCCTACGAGCAGTACTTC. The encoded protein is CASSVASSYEQYF.

The CDR3 nucleotides are TGTGCCAGCAGCATGGGACGATACGAGCAGTACTTC. Translation gives CASSMGRYEQYF. This chain uses TRBV7-9 with TRBJ2-7; D tentatively reads TRBD1 or TRBD2 (5 bases each). The CDR3 covers 12 residues. Germline V gene lookup returns CDR1 SEHNR and CDR2 FQNEAQ (reference sequence). Trimming took off 5 bases at V and 4 bases at J, with 9 bases between the two ends.

Notes on this clone: This sample also contains other DNA sequences that code for the same CDR3. CDR3 region: CASSPLRTDTQYF. CDR3 nucleotide sequence: TGTGCCAGCAGCCCCCTGCGCACAGATACGCAGTATTTT. The genes are TRBV27 and TRBJ2-3, with D hard to call. This CDR3 has 13 amino acids. Between the trimmed V and J ends, which lost 6 bases and 1 base, there was a span of 8 bases. CDR1 is MNHEY and CDR2 is SMNVEV in the germline V gene (reference sequence).

The V gene is TRBV7-9, the J gene TRBJ1-2; no firm D call. This CDR3 spans 16 amino acids. Trimming cost V 5 bases and J 1 base, with 17 bases left between them. In germline, CDR1 is SEHNR, CDR2 FQNEAQ (reference sequence). As DNA, the CDR3 is TGTGCCAGCAGCCCCCGGGCGGCAGAAAATAACTATGGCTACACCTTC. Its protein is CASSPRAAENNYGYTF.

The V call is TRBV5-4, the J call TRBJ2-2, with D tentatively TRBD2 (5 bases). The CDR3 has 16 amino acids. V was trimmed by 3 bases and J by 5 bases, leaving 17 bases between them. Germline V gives CDR1 SGHNT, CDR2 YYREEE (reference sequence). This CDR3 is CASSSPGIRITGELFF. The CDR3 DNA reads TGTGCCAGCAGCTCTCCCGGGATAAGGATTACCGGGGAGCTGTTTTTT. The complete variable domain, with remaining parts taken from reference TRBV5-4 and TRBJ2-2, reads ETGVTQSPTHLIKTRGQQVTLRCSSQSGHNTVSWYQQALGQGPQFIFQYYREEENGRGNFPPRFSGLQFPNYSSELNVNALELDDSALYLCASSSPGIRITGELFFGEGSRLTVL.

In this sample, this clone turned up once. V usage is TRBV4-1 and J usage is TRBJ1-1; D is unresolved. V was shortened by 1 base and J by 2 bases, with 11 bases between the two germline ends. Germline CDR1 is MGHRA and CDR2 is YSYEKL. This CDR3 is built from 15 residues. The CDR3 DNA is TGCGCCAGCAGCCAAGGTATGACAATTAACACTGAAGCTTTCTTT. Translating gives CASSQGMTINTEAFF.

This sequence joins TRBV19 and TRBJ1-2; 8 bases fit TRBD1. The CDR3 is made up of 17 amino acids. V shed 5 bases, J shed 4 bases, and the junction held 15 bases outside the gene matches. CDR1 and CDR2 (germline): LNHDA, SQIVND (reference sequence). The CDR3 nucleotides are TGTGCCAGTAGTGATAGCATCGGACAGGGATCGATCTATGGCTACACCTTC. As protein: CASSDSIGQGSIYGYTF.

The rearrangement links TRBV4-3 to TRBJ2-1; no firm D call. The CDR3 length is 14 residues. Germline CDR1 reads LGHNA; CDR2 reads YSLEER. V gave up 1 base and J gave up 5 bases, with 9 bases separating them. The CDR3 nucleotides are TGCGCCAGCAGCCAAGTCGGGCAGGACAATGAGCAGTTCTTC. Translated: CASSQVGQDNEQFF.

The J gene is TRBJ2-7, the V gene TRBV19; D possibly corresponds to TRBD1 (6 bases). V was shortened by 3 bases and J by 5 bases, with 14 bases between the two germline ends. The CDR3 sequence is 14 residues long. Per germline, CDR1 LNHDA and CDR2 SQIVND (reference sequence). CDR3 in DNA: TGTGCCAGTAGTATCCACAGGGTGGCGGACGAGCAGTACTTC. Its translation: CASSIHRVADEQYF.

A few counts support this clone. Within the sample, other DNA sequences also encode this same CDR3. The gene calls are TRBV29-1 and TRBJ2-2; D unclear. Trimming stripped 4 bases from V and 3 bases from J, with 3 bases between. Germline assignment: CDR1 SQVTM and CDR2 ANQGSEA. The CDR3 covers 11 residues. CDR3 DNA sequence: TGCAGCGTTGTGGACACCGGGGAGCTGTTTTTT. Protein sequence: CSVVDTGELFF.

This chain uses TRBV18 with TRBJ2-5, with 7 bases that match TRBD1. Per germline, CDR1 KGHSH and CDR2 LQKENI. The ends lost 4 bases at V and 3 bases at J; junction bases unmatched: 5. This CDR3 is 14 amino acids long. CDR3 amino acids: CASSHGQAEETQYF. DNA for the CDR3: TGTGCCAGCTCACATGGACAGGCCGAAGAGACCCAGTACTTC.

This clone was seen once. This sample includes further DNA sequences coding for the same CDR3. V and J are TRBV10-3 and TRBJ2-1; TRBD1 might be the D (6 bases). This CDR3 spans 13 amino acids. Trimming took off 4 bases at V and 6 bases at J, with 10 bases between the two ends. Germline CDR1 ENHRY, CDR2 SYGVKD. The CDR3 spells CAISAGTFNEQFF. The DNA for the CDR3 is TGTGCCATCAGTGCCGGGACATTCAATGAGCAGTTCTTC.

V gene TRBV13 combines with J gene TRBJ2-5, with 13 bases that match TRBD2. The CDR3 runs 16 residues. V lost 5 bases and J lost 6; bases outside the gene matches: 9. CDR1 is PRHDT and CDR2 is FYEKMQ in the germline V gene (reference sequence). The CDR3 loop reads CASSPPGLAGRKTQYF. For the CDR3, the DNA is TGTGCCAGCAGCCCACCGGGACTAGCGGGACGTAAGACCCAGTACTTC.

This rearrangement joins TRBV28 to TRBJ2-7, with TRBD2 matching 10 bases. This CDR3 spans 15 amino acids. V trimming: 6 bases; J trimming: 4 bases; junction bases outside the gene matches: 9. Germline values: CDR1 MDHEN, CDR2 SYDVKM. CDR3 nucleotide sequence: TGTGCCAGCAGAATTCTAGCGGGAGTGGTATACGAGCAGTACTTC. Its translation is CASRILAGVVYEQYF.